This TCR beta chain came from a study of blood T cell repertoires in COVID-19. At the level of the study: The samples span acute and convalescent COVID-19 from the United States, Italy and Spain. T cells, B-cell-depleted T cells, or PBMCs supplied cDNA or gDNA.

Original processing notes: Amplified reference gene primers provided the basis for estimating nucleated cell counts. TCRdb's copy holds only in-frame clones and misses some; the assay was immunoSEQ multiplex PCR. V and J calls and clone size follow that table, whereas D and trimming were derived from the DNA. The sample shows roughly 140,000 clones, around 84% of them seen only once. This receptor was obtained from a man between 65 and 85 years old with acute or convalescent COVID-19. Source material: peripheral blood.

As DNA, the CDR3 is TGTGCCAGCAGTTCCCCGGGACAGGGTAAACTAGGTGGCTACACCTTC. Encoded protein: CASSSPGQGKLGGYTF. The chain recombines TRBV6-6 with TRBJ1-2, with 9 bases identical to TRBD1. Germline CDR1 and CDR2: MNHNY and SVGAGI (reference sequence). CDR3 length: 16 residues. The V and J ends lost 4 bases and 7 bases, in that order; junction bases with no gene match: 13.